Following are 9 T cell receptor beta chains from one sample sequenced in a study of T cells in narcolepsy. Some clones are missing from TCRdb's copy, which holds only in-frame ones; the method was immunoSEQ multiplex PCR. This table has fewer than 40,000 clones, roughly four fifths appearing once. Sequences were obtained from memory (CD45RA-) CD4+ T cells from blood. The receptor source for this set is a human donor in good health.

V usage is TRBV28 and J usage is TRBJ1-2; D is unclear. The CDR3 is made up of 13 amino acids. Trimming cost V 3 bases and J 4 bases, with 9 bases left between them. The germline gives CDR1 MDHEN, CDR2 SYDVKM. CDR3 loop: CASSFRTSYGYTF. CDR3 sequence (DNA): TGTGCCAGCAGTTTTCGGACTAGCTATGGCTACACCTTC.

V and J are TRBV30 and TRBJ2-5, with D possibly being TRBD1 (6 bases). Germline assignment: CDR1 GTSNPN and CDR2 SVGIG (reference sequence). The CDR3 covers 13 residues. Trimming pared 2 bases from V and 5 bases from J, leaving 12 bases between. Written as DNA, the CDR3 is TGTGCCTGGAGTTCTGGGGGCGTTGAGACCCAGTACTTC. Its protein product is CAWSSGGVETQYF.

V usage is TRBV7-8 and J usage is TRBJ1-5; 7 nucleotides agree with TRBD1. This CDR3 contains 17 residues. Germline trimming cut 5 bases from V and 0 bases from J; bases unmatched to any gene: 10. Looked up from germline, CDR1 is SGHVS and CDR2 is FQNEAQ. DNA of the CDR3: TGTGCCAGCAGCGAGAAGGGACAGAGTTATAGCAATCAGCCCCAGCATTTT. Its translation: CASSEKGQSYSNQPQHF.

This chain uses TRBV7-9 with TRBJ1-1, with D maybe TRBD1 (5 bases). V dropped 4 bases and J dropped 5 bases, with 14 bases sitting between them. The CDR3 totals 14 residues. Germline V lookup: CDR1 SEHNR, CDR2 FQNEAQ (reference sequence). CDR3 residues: CASSSQGWETEAFF. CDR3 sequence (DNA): TGTGCCAGCAGCTCGCAGGGTTGGGAAACTGAAGCTTTCTTT.

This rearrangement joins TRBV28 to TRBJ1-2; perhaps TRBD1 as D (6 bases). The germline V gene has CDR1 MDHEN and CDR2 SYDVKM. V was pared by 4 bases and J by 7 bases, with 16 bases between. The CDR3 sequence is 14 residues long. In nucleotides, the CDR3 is TGTGCCAGCAGTTGGAATCAGGGGCAGGGTGGCTACACCTTC. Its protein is CASSWNQGQGGYTF.

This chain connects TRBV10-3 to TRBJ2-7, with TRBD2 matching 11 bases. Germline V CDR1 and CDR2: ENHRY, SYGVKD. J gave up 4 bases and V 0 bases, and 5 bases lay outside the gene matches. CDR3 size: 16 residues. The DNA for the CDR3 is TGTGCCATCAGTGAGTCAGGGCTAGCGGGGGGTTACGAGCAGTACTTC. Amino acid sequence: CAISESGLAGGYEQYF.

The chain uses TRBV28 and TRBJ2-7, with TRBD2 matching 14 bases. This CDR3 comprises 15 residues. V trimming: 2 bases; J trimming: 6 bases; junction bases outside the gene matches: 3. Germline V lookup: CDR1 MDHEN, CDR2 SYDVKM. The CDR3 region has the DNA TGTGCCAGCAGTTTACCCGGACTAGCGGGGGGCGAGCAGTACGTC. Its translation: CASSLPGLAGGEQYV.

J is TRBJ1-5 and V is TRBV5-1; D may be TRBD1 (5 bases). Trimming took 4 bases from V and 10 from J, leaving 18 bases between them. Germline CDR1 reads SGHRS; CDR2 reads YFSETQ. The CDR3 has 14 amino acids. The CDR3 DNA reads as TGCGCCAGCAGCACTGGGCCAGGGCTCCTACCCCAGCATTTT. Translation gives CASSTGPGLLPQHF.

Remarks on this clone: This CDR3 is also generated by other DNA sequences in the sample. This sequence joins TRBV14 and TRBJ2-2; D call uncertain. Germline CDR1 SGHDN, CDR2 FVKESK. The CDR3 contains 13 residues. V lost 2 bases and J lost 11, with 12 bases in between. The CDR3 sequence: CASSQTLGYELFF. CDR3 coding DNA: TGTGCCAGCAGCCAAACGTTGGGATATGAGCTGTTTTTT.